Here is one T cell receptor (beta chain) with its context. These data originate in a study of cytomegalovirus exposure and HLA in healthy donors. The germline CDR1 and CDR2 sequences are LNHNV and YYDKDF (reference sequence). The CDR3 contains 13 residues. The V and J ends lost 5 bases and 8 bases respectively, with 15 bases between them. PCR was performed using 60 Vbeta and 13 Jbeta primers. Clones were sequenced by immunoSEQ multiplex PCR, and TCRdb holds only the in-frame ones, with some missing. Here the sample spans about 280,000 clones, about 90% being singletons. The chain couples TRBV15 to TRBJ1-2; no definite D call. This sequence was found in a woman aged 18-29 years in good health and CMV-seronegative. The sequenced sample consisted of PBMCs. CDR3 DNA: TGTGCCACCAGCCGCGGTGAGGGTTGGGGCTACACCTTC. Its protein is CATSRGEGWGYTF.